This entry features one T cell receptor beta chain sequence. This sample is drawn from a study of blood T cell repertoires in COVID-19. Study details: Donors in the United States, Italy and Spain gave samples during acute or convalescent COVID-19. PBMCs, B-cell-depleted T cells, or T cells were the source of the cDNA or gDNA that made up the material.

Germline V gene sequence: CDR1 WNHNN, CDR2 SYGVQD (reference sequence). This CDR3 comprises 15 residues. V lost 5 bases, J lost 3 bases, and 14 bases lay in between. Authors' data handling: Amplifying reference gene primers gave estimates of nucleated cell counts. Clones were sequenced by immunoSEQ multiplex PCR, and TCRdb holds only the in-frame ones, with some missing. V, J and clone size were drawn from that table, and D and trimming were deduced from the DNA. This sample yields approximately 99,000 clones, of which 85% to 90% are seen a single time; approximately 13% belongs to the top ten. The rearrangement joins TRBV10-1 to TRBJ1-5; D call uncertain. The receptor comes from a woman aged 55-70 years in a cohort sampled during active or convalescent COVID-19. The sample taken for sequencing was peripheral blood. In nucleotides, the CDR3 is TGCGCCAGCAGTCCAGGAGGACGGTTCAATCAGCCCCAGCATTTT. This sequence encodes CASSPGGRFNQPQHF.